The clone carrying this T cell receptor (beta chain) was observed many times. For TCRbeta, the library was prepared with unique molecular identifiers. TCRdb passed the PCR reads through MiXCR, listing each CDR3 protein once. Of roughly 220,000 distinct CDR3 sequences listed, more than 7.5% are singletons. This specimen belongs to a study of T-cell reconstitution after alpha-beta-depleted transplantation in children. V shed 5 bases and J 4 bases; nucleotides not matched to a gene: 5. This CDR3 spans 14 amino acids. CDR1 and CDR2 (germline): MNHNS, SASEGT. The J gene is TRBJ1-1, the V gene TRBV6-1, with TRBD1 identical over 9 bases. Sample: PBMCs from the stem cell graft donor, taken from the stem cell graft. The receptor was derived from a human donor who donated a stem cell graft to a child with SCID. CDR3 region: CASSRQGGGTEAFF. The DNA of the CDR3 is TGTGCCAGCAGTAGACAGGGGGGAGGCACTGAAGCTTTCTTT.